The 18 T cell receptor beta chains presented below share a single source sample, sequenced in a study of T cell repertoires in cytomegalovirus infection. From the reads, TCRdb called clonotypes with MiXCR, one entry per CDR3 protein. The profile shows fewer than 950,000 distinct CDR3 sequences, 32% of them singletons. Their antigen targets remain unknown. Sample: cultured CD8+ T cells from PBMCs, taken from culture after CMV antigen stimulation. The receptors stem from a human donor in good health (CMV status not recorded). Some clones in this sample may be carry-over from other donors' samples.

A few counts support this clonotype. V and J are TRBV6-1 and TRBJ1-2, with 10 positions matching TRBD1. V gave up 6 bases and J gave up 6 bases; unmatched junction bases: 10. Germline V CDR1 and CDR2: MNHNS, SASEGT. This CDR3 has 15 amino acids. Written as DNA, the CDR3 is TGTGCCAGCAGCTACGACAGGGGGCTATGGAATGGCTACACCTTC. Protein product: CASSYDRGLWNGYTF.

The rearrangement uses TRBV12-3 or TRBV12-4 and TRBJ2-1, with D unresolved. The length of the CDR3 is 17 residues. V lost 3 bases, J lost 5 bases, and 20 bases lay in between. The DNA of the CDR3 is TGTGCCAGCAGTTTTAGTCAAGCATCCCCGAGCCACAATGAGCAGTTCTTC. It is translated as CASSFSQASPSHNEQFF.

This clonotype appeared a few times. The CDR3, as DNA: TGTGCCAGCAGCTTTTCCTCGAACACTGAAGCTTTCTTT. Protein sequence: CASSFSSNTEAFF. This rearrangement joins TRBV7-9 to TRBJ1-1; D not resolved. The V end was cut by 3 bases, the J end by 1 base, with 6 bases between. The CDR3 contains 13 residues. Germline-derived CDR1 and CDR2 are SEHNR and FQNEAQ (reference sequence).

The chain links TRBV6-5 to TRBJ1-2; D is undetermined. Germline V gene lookup returns CDR1 MNHEY and CDR2 SVGAGI. This CDR3 contains 13 residues. Trimming took off 4 bases at V and 2 bases at J, with 8 bases between the two ends. The CDR3 DNA follows: TGTGCCAGCAGTTCATCCGGGAACTATGGCTACACCTTC. Encoded protein: CASSSSGNYGYTF.

Many counts were recorded for this clonotype. The chain joins TRBV24-1 to TRBJ2-3; 13 bases agree with TRBD2. The CDR3 consists of 18 residues. J was trimmed by 4 bases and V by 4 bases; bases with no gene match: 10. Germline V lookup: CDR1 KGHDR, CDR2 SFDVKD. The CDR3 DNA reads TGTGCCACCAGTGACCCGAGACTAGCGGGGGGCCTCGCAGATACGCAGTATTTT. Translating gives CATSDPRLAGGLADTQYF.

The rearrangement uses TRBV28 and TRBJ2-7; 8 bases line up with TRBD1. The CDR3 contains 14 residues. From germline, CDR1 is MDHEN and CDR2 SYDVKM. J gave up 4 bases and V 8 bases, and 10 bases lay outside the gene matches. The CDR3 loop is CASGETGEVYEQYV. The CDR3 DNA reads TGTGCCAGCGGTGAGACAGGGGAGGTTTACGAGCAGTACGTC.

In regard to this clonotype: At one of its ends the junction is not consistent with the germline gene, which may arise from a read error. The chain employs TRBV5-6 and TRBJ1-6; TRBD1 agrees at 9 bases. The CDR3 runs 17 residues. Germline assignment: CDR1 SGHDT and CDR2 YYEEEE. CDR3 nucleotide sequence: TGTGTCAGCAGCTTGGGGACAGGGTACTCCTATAATTCACCCCTCCACTTT. Translation gives CVSSLGTGYSYNSPLHF.

This clonotype was counted many times. V gene TRBV7-3 combines with J gene TRBJ1-1, with no clear D. This CDR3 is 16 amino acids long. Deletions cut 5 bases from V and 7 bases from J, with 23 bases between. In germline, CDR1 is SGHTA, CDR2 FQGTGA. CDR3 nucleotides: TGTGCCAGCAGCCCGGACGCGGCCCTGGGTCCGGATGAAGCTTTCTTT. Its translation is CASSPDAALGPDEAFF.

This chain joins TRBV7-4 and TRBJ1-2; D is possibly TRBD1 (5 bases). CDR3 length: 16 amino acids. Germline lookup yields CDR1 SGHVT and CDR2 SQSDAQ. Trimming removed 2 bases from V and 0 bases from J, with 13 bases in between. The chain's CDR3 is CASSLPGTEANYGYTF. CDR3 nucleotides: TGTGCCAGCAGCTTACCGGGGACCGAAGCTAACTATGGCTACACCTTC.

The chain couples TRBV5-4 to TRBJ1-1; no reliable D call. The CDR3 runs to 14 residues. The ends were cut back, 2 bases at V and 3 bases at J, with 11 bases in the middle. Per germline, CDR1 SGHNT and CDR2 YYREEE (reference sequence). The CDR3 DNA reads TGTGCCAGCAGCTTAGGCAGGTTGGACACTGAAGCTTTCTTT. Its translation: CASSLGRLDTEAFF.

This clonotype was detected only a few times. V usage is TRBV12-3 or TRBV12-4 and J usage is TRBJ1-5; a possible D gene is TRBD1 (5 bases). Trimming shortened V by 4 bases and J by 3 bases, and 13 bases separated the two germline ends. There are 15 residues in the CDR3. The CDR3 is CASSSIRVDNQPQHF. CDR3 bases: TGTGCCAGCAGTTCAATCAGGGTCGACAATCAGCCCCAGCATTTT.

This clonotype has ten or more counts. V and J are TRBV12-5 and TRBJ2-7; D not certain. Trimming cost V 2 bases and J 7 bases, with 12 bases left between them. This CDR3 comprises 13 residues. The germline gives CDR1 LGHNT, CDR2 FRNRAP. The CDR3 DNA is TGTGCTAGTGGTTTGCCAGATAGCAGAGAGCAGTACTTC. Translation gives CASGLPDSREQYF.

In this sample, this clonotype turned up once. The gene calls are TRBV9 and TRBJ2-2; no definite D call. Germline V CDR1 and CDR2: SGDLS, YYNGEE. Between the trimmed V and J ends, which lost 2 bases and 3 bases, there was a span of 14 bases. This CDR3 comprises 16 residues. The chain's CDR3 is CASSVPPTRDTGELFF. For the CDR3, the DNA is TGTGCCAGCAGCGTCCCCCCCACCCGGGACACCGGGGAGCTGTTTTTT. Full variable domain (rest looked up from reference TRBV9 and TRBJ2-2): DSGVTQTPKHLITATGQRVTLRCSPRSGDLSVYWYQQSLDQGLQFLIQYYNGEERAKGNILERFSAQQFPDLHSELNLSSLELGDSALYFCASSVPPTRDTGELFFGEGSRLTVL.

The chain employs TRBV7-9 and TRBJ1-1; no reliable D call. V lost 7 bases to trimming and J lost 7 bases, with 16 bases between them. The germline gives CDR1 SEHNR, CDR2 FQNEAQ (reference sequence). This CDR3 is built from 13 residues. The CDR3 DNA is TGTGCCAGCACCCCTCCTGAGCCCGGTGAAGCTTTCTTT. Its protein product is CASTPPEPGEAFF.

V is TRBV19 and J is TRBJ1-1; no clear D gene. Trimming removed 3 bases at V and 1 base at J, with 18 bases between. In germline, CDR1 is LNHDA, CDR2 SQIVND (reference sequence). The CDR3 length is 17 residues. In nucleotides, the CDR3 is TGTGCCAGTAGTATGTTGTATCGGGCAGGACCGAACACTGAAGCTTTCTTT. Amino acids: CASSMLYRAGPNTEAFF.

This clonotype appeared a single time. An end of the junction does not agree with germline; a read error may underlie this. The chain is built from TRBV4-1 and TRBJ2-3; 9 nucleotides align to TRBD2. CDR1 is MGHRA and CDR2 is YSYEKL in the germline V gene. The CDR3 covers 20 residues. The CDR3 region is CASSQADRASGVLGTATQYF. The CDR3 DNA follows: TGCGCCAGCAGCCAAGCCGATAGAGCTAGCGGGGTGTTGGGGACAGCTACGCAGTATTTT.

The J gene is TRBJ1-5, the V gene TRBV4-3; tentatively, D is TRBD1 (5 bases). CDR3 size: 15 residues. The V end lost 4 bases, the J end lost 7 bases, and 17 bases lay between the germline ends. CDR1 and CDR2 (germline): LGHNA, YSLEER. The CDR3: CASSPSGGAGQPQHF. CDR3 in DNA: TGCGCCAGCAGCCCAAGTGGAGGGGCAGGACAGCCCCAGCATTTT.

The CDR3 bases are TGTGCCAGCAGCTTATTCGAGGCCTCTAGCACAGATACGCAGTATTTT. The encoded protein is CASSLFEASSTDTQYF. This chain uses TRBV7-6 with TRBJ2-3; D is undetermined. Trimming shortened V by 2 bases and J by 0 bases, and 12 bases separated the two germline ends. CDR3 length: 16 amino acids. CDR1 and CDR2 from the germline V gene are SGHVS and FNYEAQ. The variable domain in full, completed from reference TRBV7-6 and TRBJ2-3, reads GAGVSQSPRYKVTKRGQDVALRCDPISGHVSLYWYRQALGQGPEFLTYFNYEAQQDKSGLPNDRFSAERPEGSISTLTIQRTEQRDSAMYRCASSLFEASSTDTQYFGPGTRLTVL.